Sequencing of this TCR beta chain was carried out in a study of human thymus T cells. Broader study findings: Unrelated people showed highly overlapping thymic repertoires, related research reported. Thymic and blood repertoires seemed to show skewed V and J gene use.

TCRdb's table, derived via immunoSEQ multiplex PCR, lists solely in-frame clones and lacks some. The sample yields about 120,000 clones, around 95% seen once. Thymus pieces cut out during corrective heart surgery were the tissue that was used. V lost 7 bases and J 7 bases, leaving 19 bases between the germline ends. This CDR3 comprises 14 residues. Germline CDR1 and CDR2: SQVTM and ANQGSEA. Comments on this clone: The antigen is unknown.

Specimen: thymus tissue. This sequence was found in a boy under two years old with a congenital heart defect but otherwise immunologically healthy. The gene calls are TRBV29-1 and TRBJ2-2; possibly TRBD2 for D (5 bases). The CDR3 here is CSAEPGRGNGELFF. The CDR3 DNA sequence: TGCAGCGCCGAACCCGGTCGGGGTAACGGGGAGCTGTTTTTT.